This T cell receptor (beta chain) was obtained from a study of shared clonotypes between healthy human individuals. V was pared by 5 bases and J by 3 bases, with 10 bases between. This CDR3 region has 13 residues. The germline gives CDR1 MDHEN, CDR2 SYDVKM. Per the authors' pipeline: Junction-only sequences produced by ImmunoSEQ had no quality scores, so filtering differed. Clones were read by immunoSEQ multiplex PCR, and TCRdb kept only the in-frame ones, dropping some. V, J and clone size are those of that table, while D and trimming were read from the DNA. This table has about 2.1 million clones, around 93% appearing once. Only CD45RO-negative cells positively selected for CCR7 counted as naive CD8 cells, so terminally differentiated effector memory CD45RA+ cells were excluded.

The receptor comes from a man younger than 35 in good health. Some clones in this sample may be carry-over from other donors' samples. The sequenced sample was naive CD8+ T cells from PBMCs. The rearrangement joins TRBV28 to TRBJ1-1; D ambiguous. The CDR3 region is CASSRGSYTEAFF. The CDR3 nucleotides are TGTGCCAGCAGTCGAGGGTCCTACACTGAAGCTTTCTTT. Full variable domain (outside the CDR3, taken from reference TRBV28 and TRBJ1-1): DVKVTQSSRYLVKRTGEKVFLECVQDMDHENMFWYRQDPGLGLRLIYFSYDVKMKEKGDIPEGYSVSREKKERFSLILESASTNQTSMYLCASSRGSYTEAFFGQGTRLTVV.